The source of this T cell receptor beta chain is a study of tumor and adjacent non-tumor tissue in lung cancer. Trimming pared 6 bases from V and 1 base from J, leaving 6 bases between. CDR1 and CDR2 (germline): DFQATT, SNEGSKA (reference sequence). CDR3 size: 11 residues. The library came from three nested PCR rounds adapted from ARM-PCR protocols. TCRdb reprocessed the multiplex PCR reads via MiXCR and lists one record per CDR3 protein. The sample contains some 99,000 distinct CDR3 sequences, about 64% of which appear only once. This clonotype has at least ten counts. The template was RNA from unsorted bulk tissue. This non-tumor lung sample came from over 3 cm beyond the tumor edge.

The source is a man aged 55-75 years with non-small cell lung cancer. The J gene is TRBJ1-1, the V gene TRBV20-1; no definite D call. The sequencing input was distant non-tumor lung tissue. The CDR3 loop is CSAPENTEAFF. In DNA form, the CDR3 reads TGCAGTGCCCCAGAGAACACTGAAGCTTTCTTT.